The next 20 T cell receptor beta chains were all read from a single sample in a study of shared T cell receptors in the human thymus. Repertoires were generated with immunoSEQ multiplex PCR, while TCRdb's copy carries only in-frame clones and drops some. The sample yields about 660,000 clones, roughly 88% seen once. The sample also formed part of further work on human thymus T cells.

The sample was thymocytes. Receptor source: a boy in the first two years of life with a congenital heart defect.

This chain joins TRBV5-1 and TRBJ2-1; no clear D. V was cut by 0 bases and J by 6 bases, with 13 bases left in between. The germline gives CDR1 SGHRS, CDR2 YFSETQ. There are 15 residues in the CDR3. The CDR3 region has the DNA TGCGCCAGCAGCTTGGTAACCGAAACGGGCAATGAGCAGTTCTTC. The encoded protein is CASSLVTETGNEQFF.

The chain employs TRBV28 and TRBJ2-1; 7 nucleotides agree with TRBD2. CDR1 is MDHEN and CDR2 is SYDVKM in the germline V gene. With 2 bases clipped from V and 2 bases from J, the junction kept 6 bases outside the gene matches. The CDR3 length is 16 residues. This chain's CDR3 is CASSLQREGAYNEQFF. The CDR3 nucleotides are TGTGCCAGCAGTTTACAGCGGGAAGGGGCCTACAATGAGCAGTTCTTC.

The CDR3 protein is CASSLVAQTSPEQFF. The CDR3 nucleotides read TGTGCCAGCAGCTTAGTCGCACAAACTAGCCCTGAGCAGTTCTTC. The chain combines TRBV7-8 with TRBJ2-1, with D possibly matching TRBD2 (6 bases). Per germline, CDR1 SGHVS and CDR2 FQNEAQ. The CDR3 extends over 15 amino acids. V lost 1 base, J lost 9 bases, and 16 bases lay in between.

The chain links TRBV7-8 to TRBJ2-5, with D uncertain. This CDR3 is built from 13 residues. Germline V gives CDR1 SGHVS, CDR2 FQNEAQ. Deletions cut 5 bases from V and 3 bases from J, with 10 bases between. The CDR3 sequence: CASSVWAKETQYF. The CDR3 region has the DNA TGTGCCAGCAGCGTTTGGGCAAAAGAGACCCAGTACTTC.

The V and J genes are TRBV15 and TRBJ2-5, with TRBD1 as a possible D gene (5 bases). The CDR3 consists of 15 residues. Trimming took off 0 bases at V and 2 bases at J, with 10 bases between the two ends. Per germline, CDR1 LNHNV and CDR2 YYDKDF (reference sequence). The DNA of the CDR3 is TGTGCCACCAGCAGAGAGGGGCGAAGTCAAGAGACCCAGTACTTC. This sequence encodes CATSREGRSQETQYF.

The CDR3 DNA reads as TGCAGTGCTATAGCGGATACGCAGTATTTT. Translating it yields CSAIADTQYF. The V gene is TRBV20-1, the J gene TRBJ2-3; weak D call: TRBD2 (5 bases). This CDR3 is built from 10 residues. Between the trimmed V and J ends, which lost 4 bases and 6 bases, there was a span of 5 bases. Germline CDR1 reads DFQATT; CDR2 reads SNEGSKA (reference sequence).

CDR3 sequence (DNA): TGTGCCAGCAGTCTCCGACAGGGGAACACTGAAGCTTTCTTT. Its translation: CASSLRQGNTEAFF. This chain links TRBV11-2 with TRBJ1-1; 7 nucleotides line up with TRBD1. The germline gives CDR1 SGHAT, CDR2 FQNNGV. The ends lost 6 bases at V and 1 base at J; junction bases unmatched: 5. The CDR3 totals 14 residues. The full variable domain, rest sourced from reference TRBV11-2 and TRBJ1-1, is EAGVAQSPRYKIIEKRQSVAFWCNPISGHATLYWYQQILGQGPKLLIQFQNNGVVDDSQLPKDRFSAERLKGVDSTLKIQPAKLEDSAVYLCASSLRQGNTEAFFGQGTRLTVV.

CDR3 DNA: TGTGCCAGCAGTTACATGGGAGAGCACACCGGGGAGCTGTTTTTT. Its translation: CASSYMGEHTGELFF. The chain recombines TRBV6-5 with TRBJ2-2; a weak D match, TRBD2 (5 bases). The V end was cut by 2 bases, the J end by 3 bases, with 10 bases between. The CDR3 runs to 15 residues. Germline assignment: CDR1 MNHEY and CDR2 SVGAGI.

This CDR3 reads CASSQDLQGPLFYEQYF. The CDR3 DNA is TGCGCCAGCAGCCAAGATCTCCAGGGCCCCTTATTCTACGAGCAGTACTTC. The chain has TRBV4-3 and TRBJ2-7; weak D call: TRBD1 (5 bases). The germline V gene encodes CDR1 LGHNA and CDR2 YSLEER. There are 17 residues in the CDR3. V was trimmed by 0 bases and J by 3 bases, leaving 18 bases between them.

The chain joins TRBV28 to TRBJ2-7, with 7 bases matching TRBD1. The ends lost 7 bases at V and 3 bases at J; junction bases unmatched: 12. Germline lookup yields CDR1 MDHEN and CDR2 SYDVKM. The CDR3 covers 15 residues. The CDR3 DNA reads TGTGCCAGCACCTCTGCCCGGGACAGAAACTACGAGCAGTACTTC. This codes for CASTSARDRNYEQYF. The full variable domain, in which reference TRBV28 and TRBJ2-7 provide the parts outside the CDR3, is DVKVTQSSRYLVKRTGEKVFLECVQDMDHENMFWYRQDPGLGLRLIYFSYDVKMKEKGDIPEGYSVSREKKERFSLILESASTNQTSMYLCASTSARDRNYEQYFGPGTRLTVT.

The chain uses TRBV13 and TRBJ2-3, with a weak D call TRBD2 (6 bases). This CDR3 is 15 amino acids long. The germline V and J ends were trimmed by 5 bases and 2 bases, with 14 bases remaining between them. The germline CDR1 and CDR2 sequences are PRHDT and FYEKMQ (reference sequence). This chain's CDR3 is CASSPGRRPTDTQYF. The DNA for the CDR3 is TGTGCCAGCAGCCCAGGGAGGCGACCCACAGATACGCAGTATTTT.

The DNA of the CDR3 is TGTGCCAGCTCACTCCCCCCGGCGGGAGTGACAGATACGCAGTATTTT. It codes for CASSLPPAGVTDTQYF. The rearrangement links TRBV18 to TRBJ2-3; 7 nucleotides align to TRBD2. The CDR3 has 16 amino acids. Germline V gene data show CDR1 as KGHSH and CDR2 as LQKENI. Trimming at V came to 4 bases and at J to 3 bases, leaving 10 bases not matched to a gene.

The chain carries TRBV4-2 and TRBJ2-2, with 7 bases identical to TRBD1. The CDR3 spans 16 residues. The V gene end was trimmed by 0 bases and the J gene end by 4 bases; junction bases not matched to a gene: 5. CDR1 LGHNA and CDR2 YNFKEQ come from the germline V gene. CDR3 in amino acids: CASSQDDRVGTGELFF. CDR3 DNA sequence: TGTGCCAGCAGCCAAGATGACAGGGTAGGCACCGGGGAGCTGTTTTTT.

V gene TRBV21-1 combines with J gene TRBJ2-7; TRBD1, as called in the table, went unchecked against the DNA. TRBV21-1 is an annotated pseudogene. The CDR3 covers 15 residues. CDR3 region: CASSTYRGVSYEQYF. The CDR3 nucleotides read TGTGCCAGCAGCACATACAGGGGGGTATCCTACGAGCAGTACTTC.

The chain has TRBV30 and TRBJ1-2; 7 bases agree with TRBD1. CDR1 and CDR2 from the germline V gene are GTSNPN and SVGIG (reference sequence). V lost 4 bases, J lost 3 bases, and 5 bases stayed unmatched. The CDR3 spans 13 residues. CDR3 DNA: TGTGCCTGGAATGGTCAGGGGGACTATGGCTACACCTTC. It specifies CAWNGQGDYGYTF.

The CDR3 sequence: CASSQVANNDGAQYF. The DNA for the CDR3 is TGCGCCAGCAGCCAAGTAGCTAACAACGACGGGGCGCAGTATTTT. The chain links TRBV4-3 to TRBJ2-3; a weak D match, TRBD2 (5 bases). Trimming stripped 1 base from V and 10 bases from J, with 18 bases between. The CDR3 has 15 residues. Germline values: CDR1 LGHNA, CDR2 YSLEER.

V and J are TRBV4-3 and TRBJ2-5; no clear D gene. The J call may not be correct, given that the DNA end is closer to TRBJ2-7. This CDR3 contains 14 residues. The germline gives CDR1 LGHNA, CDR2 YSLEER. Here the CDR3 reads CASSQDRMGYEQYF. For the CDR3, the DNA is TGCGCCAGCAGCCAAGATCGAATGGGCTACGAGCAGTACTTC.

The V and J genes are TRBV5-8 and TRBJ1-5, with D possibly being TRBD1 (6 bases). The CDR3 length is 16 residues. V was trimmed by 2 bases and J by 7 bases, leaving 19 bases between them. Germline V gene data show CDR1 as SGHTS and CDR2 as YDEGEE. This CDR3 reads CASSFQGSPLWQPQHF. CDR3 coding DNA: TGTGCCAGCAGCTTTCAGGGGTCCCCGCTATGGCAGCCCCAGCATTTT.

The chain recombines TRBV27 with TRBJ2-2; 9 bases are shared with TRBD1. The J segment lost 7 bases and the V segment lost 6 bases, leaving 12 bases of the junction unmatched. Per germline, CDR1 MNHEY and CDR2 SMNVEV (reference sequence). There are 16 residues in the CDR3. CDR3 in amino acids: CASRQGDRDRCGELFF. The CDR3 nucleotides read TGTGCCAGCAGACAGGGGGACAGGGACCGATGCGGGGAGCTGTTTTTT.

The CDR3 coding sequence is TGTGCCAGCAGGCATAACAGGGCCTCGAACACTGAAGCTTTCTTT. It encodes CASRHNRASNTEAFF. The V call is TRBV5-6, the J call TRBJ1-1; tentatively, D is TRBD1 (6 bases). V gave up 5 bases and J gave up 1 base, with 15 bases separating them. Germline CDR1 reads SGHDT; CDR2 reads YYEEEE. The CDR3 runs to 15 residues.